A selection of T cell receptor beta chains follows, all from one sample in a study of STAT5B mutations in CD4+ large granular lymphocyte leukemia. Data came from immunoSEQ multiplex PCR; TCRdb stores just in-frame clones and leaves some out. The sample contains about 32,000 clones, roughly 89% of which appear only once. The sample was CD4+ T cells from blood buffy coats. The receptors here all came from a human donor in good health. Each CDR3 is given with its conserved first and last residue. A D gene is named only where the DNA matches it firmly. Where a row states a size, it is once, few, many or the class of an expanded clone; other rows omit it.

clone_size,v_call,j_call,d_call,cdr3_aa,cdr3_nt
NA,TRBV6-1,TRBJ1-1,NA,CASKAGWGANTEAFF,TGTGCCAGCAAGGCCGGGTGGGGGGCGAACACTGAAGCTTTCTTT
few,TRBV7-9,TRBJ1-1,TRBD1,CASSTGQGATEAFF,TGTGCCAGCAGCACAGGCCAGGGGGCGACTGAAGCTTTCTTT
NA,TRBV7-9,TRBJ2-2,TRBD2,CASSLGLAGVPGELFF,TGTGCCAGCAGCTTAGGGCTAGCGGGAGTGCCCGGGGAGCTGTTTTTT
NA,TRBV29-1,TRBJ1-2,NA,CSAGGGAVDYGYTF,TGCAGCGCCGGAGGGGGGGCGGTAGACTATGGCTACACCTTC
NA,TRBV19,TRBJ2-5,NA,CASSRRRTETQYF,TGTGCCAGTAGCCGCCGGAGGACGGAGACCCAGTACTTC
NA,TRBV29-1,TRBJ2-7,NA,CSVEGVSYEQYF,TGCAGCGTTGAGGGGGTGTCCTACGAGCAGTACTTC
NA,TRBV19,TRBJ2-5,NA,CASSIGSSLQETQYF,TGTGCCAGTAGTATCGGGTCTAGCCTTCAAGAGACCCAGTACTTC
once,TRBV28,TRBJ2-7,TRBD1,CASSPGTGFPSYEQYF,TGTGCCAGCAGCCCCGGGACAGGTTTCCCCTCCTACGAGCAGTACTTC
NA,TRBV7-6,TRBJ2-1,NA,CASSLSSSSFNEQFF,TGTGCCAGCAGCTTAAGTAGTTCCTCCTTCAATGAGCAGTTCTTC
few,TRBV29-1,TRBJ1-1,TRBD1,CSTDLTGGNTEAFF,TGCAGCACTGATCTGACAGGGGGTAACACTGAAGCTTTCTTT
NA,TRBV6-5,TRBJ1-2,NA,CASSDAPYYGYTF,TGTGCCAGCAGTGATGCCCCTTACTATGGCTACACCTTC
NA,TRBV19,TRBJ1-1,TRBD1,CASSIQITGVGTEAFF,TGTGCCAGTAGTATCCAAATAACAGGGGTTGGTACTGAAGCTTTCTTT
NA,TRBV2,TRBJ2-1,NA,CASSGGAYNEQFF,TGTGCCAGCAGTGGGGGGGCATACAATGAGCAGTTCTTC
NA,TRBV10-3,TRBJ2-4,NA,CAISESFPSLTKNIQYF,TGTGCCATCAGTGAGTCGTTCCCCAGTTTGACCAAAAACATTCAGTACTTC
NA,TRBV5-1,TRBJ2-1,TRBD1,CASSRRTGGADNEQFF,TGCGCCAGCAGCCGACGGACAGGGGGCGCTGACAATGAGCAGTTCTTC
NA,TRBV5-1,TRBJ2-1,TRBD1,CASSLGPQGVWSEQFF,TGCGCCAGCAGCTTGGGTCCTCAGGGGGTTTGGAGTGAGCAGTTCTTC
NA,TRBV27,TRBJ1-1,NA,CASTSGWGLSTEAFF,TGTGCCAGCACCTCAGGTTGGGGACTGAGCACTGAAGCTTTCTTT
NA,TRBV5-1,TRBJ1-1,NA,CASTREKNTEAFF,TGCGCCAGCACGAGGGAAAAGAACACTGAAGCTTTCTTT
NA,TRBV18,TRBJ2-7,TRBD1,CASSPPGKGASYEQYF,TGTGCCAGCTCACCACCCGGGAAGGGGGCATCCTACGAGCAGTACTTC
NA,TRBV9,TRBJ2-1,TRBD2,CASSATVAGVGNEQFF,TGTGCCAGCAGCGCCACGGTGGCGGGAGTCGGGAATGAGCAGTTCTTC
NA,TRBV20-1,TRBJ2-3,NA,CSASTTDTQYF,TGCAGTGCTAGTACAACAGATACGCAGTATTTT
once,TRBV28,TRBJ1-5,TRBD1,CASSYRGNQPQHF,TGTGCCAGCAGTTACAGGGGGAATCAGCCCCAGCATTTT
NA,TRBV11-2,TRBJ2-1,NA,CASSFGGILNEQFF,TGTGCCAGCAGCTTTGGCGGGATCCTCAATGAGCAGTTCTTC
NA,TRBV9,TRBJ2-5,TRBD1,CASSRDRGGGETQYF,TGTGCCAGCAGCCGAGACAGGGGTGGGGGAGAGACCCAGTACTTC
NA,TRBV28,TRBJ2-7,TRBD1,CASSFPLFPGQGYEQYF,TGTGCCAGCAGTTTTCCGTTGTTCCCCGGACAGGGCTACGAGCAGTACTTC
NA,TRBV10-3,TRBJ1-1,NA,CAISDEGGNTEAFF,TGTGCCATCAGCGACGAGGGGGGGAACACTGAAGCTTTCTTT
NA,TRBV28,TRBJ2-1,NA,CASRASIGVGYNEQFF,TGTGCCAGCAGGGCAAGTATTGGGGTGGGATACAATGAGCAGTTCTTC
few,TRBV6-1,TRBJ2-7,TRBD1,CASSEPWGTGGWYEQYF,TGTGCCAGCAGTGAACCCTGGGGGACAGGGGGCTGGTACGAGCAGTACTTC
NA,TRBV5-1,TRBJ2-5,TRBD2,CASSLDSLAGEETQYF,TGCGCCAGCAGCTTGGATTCCCTAGCGGGAGAAGAGACCCAGTACTTC
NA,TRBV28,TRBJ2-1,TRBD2,CASGTSGSSYNEQFF,TGTGCCAGCGGGACGAGCGGGAGCTCCTACAATGAGCAGTTCTTC
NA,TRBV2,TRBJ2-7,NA,CARPASEGPVRLYF,TGTGCCAGGCCGGCGAGTGAGGGGCCGGTTAGGTTGTACTTC
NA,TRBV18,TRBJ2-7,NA,CASSPAGQYEQYF,TGTGCCAGCTCACCAGCGGGTCAGTACGAGCAGTACTTC
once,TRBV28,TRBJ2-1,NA,CASSLMSTNEQFF,TGTGCCAGCAGTTTAATGAGTACCAATGAGCAGTTCTTC
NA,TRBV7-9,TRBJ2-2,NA,CASTRGGRNTGELFF,TGTGCCAGCACCCGCGGGGGCCGGAACACCGGGGAGCTGTTTTTT
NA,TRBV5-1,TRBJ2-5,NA,CASSLEEYQETQYF,TGCGCCAGCAGCTTGGAAGAGTACCAAGAGACCCAGTACTTC
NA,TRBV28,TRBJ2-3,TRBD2,CASTRGDYTDTQYF,TGTGCCAGTACGCGTGGGGACTACACAGATACGCAGTATTTT
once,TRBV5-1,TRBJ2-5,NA,CASSLGGQNYQETQYF,TGCGCCAGCAGCTTGGGTGGCCAGAATTACCAAGAGACCCAGTACTTC
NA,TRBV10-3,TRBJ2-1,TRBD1,CATTTPGTGYNEQFF,TGTGCCACGACAACCCCCGGGACAGGCTACAATGAGCAGTTCTTC
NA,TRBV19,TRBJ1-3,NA,CASSMHTTAPGNTIYF,TGTGCCAGTAGTATGCACACTACCGCCCCTGGAAACACCATATATTTT
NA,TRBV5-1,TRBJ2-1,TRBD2,CASSLEASGRRYEQFF,TGCGCCAGCAGCTTGGAGGCTAGCGGGAGAAGATATGAGCAGTTCTTC
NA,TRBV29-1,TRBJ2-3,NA,CSVGQNTDTQYF,TGCAGCGTTGGACAGAACACAGATACGCAGTATTTT
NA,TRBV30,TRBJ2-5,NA,CAWSSGEEETQYF,TGTGCCTGGAGTTCGGGAGAGGAAGAGACCCAGTACTTC
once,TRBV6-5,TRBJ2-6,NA,CASRDSGANVLTF,TGTGCCAGCAGAGATTCTGGGGCCAACGTCCTGACTTTC
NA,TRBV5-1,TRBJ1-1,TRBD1,CASSLVGTASNTEAFF,TGCGCCAGCAGCTTGGTGGGGACAGCTAGCAACACTGAAGCTTTCTTT
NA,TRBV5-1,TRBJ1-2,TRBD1,CASSLWPSQGEFRDYGYTF,TGCGCCAGCAGCTTGTGGCCCAGCCAGGGGGAGTTCAGGGACTATGGCTACACCTTC
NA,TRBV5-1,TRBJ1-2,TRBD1,CASSQLWADRGNGYTF,TGCGCCAGCAGCCAACTTTGGGCGGACAGGGGAAATGGCTACACCTTC
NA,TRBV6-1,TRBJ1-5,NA,CASSDRDTRPQHF,TGTGCCAGCAGTGACCGGGACACCCGGCCCCAGCATTTT
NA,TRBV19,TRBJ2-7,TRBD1,CASSMGDRAVSYEQYF,TGTGCCAGTAGTATGGGGGACAGGGCCGTCTCCTACGAGCAGTACTTC
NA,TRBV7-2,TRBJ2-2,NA,CASSIAANTGELFF,TGTGCCAGCTCAATCGCCGCGAACACCGGGGAGCTGTTTTTT
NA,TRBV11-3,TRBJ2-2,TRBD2,CASSHVGLAGVKNTGELFF,TGTGCCAGCAGCCACGTAGGACTAGCCGGAGTGAAGAACACCGGGGAGCTGTTTTTT
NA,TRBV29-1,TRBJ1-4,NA,CSVEDLDEKLFF,TGCAGCGTTGAGGATTTGGATGAAAAACTGTTTTTT
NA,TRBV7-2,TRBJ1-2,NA,CASSSRTGNYGYTF,TGTGCCAGCAGCTCCCGGACGGGGAACTATGGCTACACCTTC
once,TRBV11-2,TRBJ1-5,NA,CASSLAGHSNQPQHF,TGTGCCAGCAGCTTAGCCGGGCATAGCAATCAGCCCCAGCATTTT
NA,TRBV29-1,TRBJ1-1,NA,CSVSGGNTEAFF,TGCAGCGTTTCGGGCGGGAACACTGAAGCTTTCTTT
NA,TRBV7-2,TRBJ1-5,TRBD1,CASSSRQGRNQPQHF,TGTGCCAGCAGCAGCCGACAGGGCCGCAATCAGCCCCAGCATTTT
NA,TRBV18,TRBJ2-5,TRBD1,CASSPPGQQETQYF,TGTGCCAGCTCACCACCGGGACAGCAAGAGACCCAGTACTTC
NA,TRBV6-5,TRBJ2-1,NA,CASSYSLASHNEQFF,TGTGCCAGCAGTTACTCTTTAGCGAGTCACAATGAGCAGTTCTTC
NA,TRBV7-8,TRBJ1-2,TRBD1,CASSPATGDYGYTF,TGTGCCAGCAGCCCCGCGACAGGGGACTATGGCTACACCTTC
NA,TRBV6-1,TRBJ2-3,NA,CASSEQGSPGDTQYF,TGTGCCAGCAGTGAGCAGGGGTCCCCGGGGGATACGCAGTATTTT
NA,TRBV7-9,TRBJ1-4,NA,CASSLARGDEKLFF,TGTGCCAGCAGCTTAGCAAGAGGGGATGAAAAACTGTTTTTT